Shown below are 10 T cell receptor beta chains from a single sample sequenced in a study of regulatory T cells in long-lasting Graves disease. Regarding time point: newly diagnosed GD, antithyroid drugs for less than 3 months. After RNA was extracted from PBMCs, the TCR library was made from it. Construction of the TCR beta libraries employed iRepertoire HTBI primers in conjunction with Arm-PCR of CDR3 regions. In TCRdb, the multiplex PCR reads were re-called with MiXCR into one record per CDR3 protein. Of around 250,000 distinct CDR3 sequences in the sample, just over 20% were seen once. Sequences were derived from peripheral blood mononuclear cells (PBMCs), sampled at new diagnosis, from a patient treated with antithyroid drugs. These receptors came from a female donor with Graves disease.

Ten or more counts support this clonotype. The chain employs TRBV3-1 and TRBJ2-4; 7 nucleotides align to TRBD1. CDR1 is LGHDT, CDR2 YNNKEL, per germline (reference sequence). With 4 bases clipped from V and 6 bases from J, the junction kept 9 bases outside the gene matches. The CDR3 totals 15 residues. The CDR3 nucleotides read TGTGCCAGCAGCCGAGCCGACAGGGTAGTAAACATTCAGTACTTC. Protein: CASSRADRVVNIQYF.

This chain connects TRBV4-1 to TRBJ2-5; tentatively, D is TRBD2 (7 bases). Trimming removed 0 bases at V and 5 bases at J, with 16 bases between. The CDR3 is 16 residues long. The germline V gene has CDR1 MGHRA and CDR2 YSYEKL. Written as DNA, the CDR3 is TGCGCCAGCAGCCAAGATGGGAGGGGGGGCTATGAGACCCAGTACTTC. Amino acids: CASSQDGRGGYETQYF.

In its sample, this clonotype was seen many times. The rearrangement links TRBV28 to TRBJ2-7; D is perhaps TRBD1 (5 bases). From germline, CDR1 is MDHEN and CDR2 SYDVKM. V was shortened by 7 bases and J by 2 bases, with 18 bases between the two germline ends. The CDR3 has 15 residues. The CDR3 region is CASISNGPGPYEQYF. The CDR3 DNA reads TGTGCCAGCATATCTAATGGTCCAGGGCCCTACGAGCAGTACTTC.

The rearrangement uses TRBV7-9 and TRBJ2-1; possibly TRBD2 for D (6 bases). V was cut by 6 bases and J by 10 bases, with 22 bases left in between. Germline CDR1 and CDR2: SEHNR and FQNEAQ (reference sequence). The CDR3 extends over 15 amino acids. For the CDR3, the DNA is TGTGCCAGCAGTCTAAGGGGTAGCGGAGATGCCGAGCAGTTCTTC. It specifies CASSLRGSGDAEQFF.

This clonotype was detected ten times or more. This chain uses TRBV18 with TRBJ2-1; 9 positions match TRBD2. CDR3 length: 17 amino acids. V shed 0 bases, J shed 2 bases, and the junction held 5 bases outside the gene matches. Germline V gene lookup returns CDR1 KGHSH and CDR2 LQKENI. The CDR3: CASSPPASGEPYNEQFF. CDR3 DNA: TGTGCCAGCTCACCACCGGCTAGCGGGGAGCCCTACAATGAGCAGTTCTTC. Full variable domain (missing parts from reference TRBV18 and TRBJ2-1): NAGVMQNPRHLVRRRGQEARLRCSPMKGHSHVYWYRQLPEEGLKFMVYLQKENIIDESGMPKERFSAEFPKEGPSILRIQQVVRGDSAAYFCASSPPASGEPYNEQFFGPGTRLTVL.

This clonotype was observed many times. The V gene is TRBV18, the J gene TRBJ2-2; TRBD1 matches 8 bases. V trimming: 5 bases; J trimming: 4 bases; junction bases outside the gene matches: 9. This CDR3 contains 16 residues. Per germline, CDR1 KGHSH and CDR2 LQKENI. CDR3 region: CASSSTGTGTTGELFF. CDR3 nucleotide sequence: TGTGCCAGCTCAAGTACCGGGACAGGAACCACCGGGGAGCTGTTTTTT.

A remark on this clonotype: With a far larger clone one base away, a read error is the likely cause. The genes are TRBV2 and TRBJ2-1; 9 bases match TRBD2. Germline V gene lookup returns CDR1 SNHLY and CDR2 FYNNEI. This CDR3 is built from 15 residues. The junction had 11 bases not matched to a gene; V was cut back by 4 bases and J by 10 bases. The chain's CDR3 is CASSVASGVVYEQFF. DNA of the CDR3: TGTGCCAGCAGTGTGGCTAGCGGGGTTGTCTACGAGCAGTTCTTC.

This clonotype was seen at least ten times. J is TRBJ1-2 and V is TRBV7-9, with D unresolved. V was clipped by 5 bases and J by 6 bases, with 19 bases between them. CDR1 and CDR2 (germline): SEHNR, FQNEAQ (reference sequence). This CDR3 is built from 15 residues. The CDR3 spells CASSPTPHPPNGYTF. As DNA, the CDR3 is TGTGCCAGCAGCCCTACCCCTCACCCCCCGAATGGCTACACCTTC.

This clonotype was observed at least ten times. The chain links TRBV6-5 to TRBJ2-3; no firm D call. The germline V and J ends were trimmed by 4 bases and 5 bases, with 7 bases remaining between them. The CDR3 length is 12 residues. Germline CDR1 is MNHEY and CDR2 is SVGAGI. The CDR3: CASSSVIDTQYF. The CDR3 DNA reads TGTGCCAGCAGTTCCGTAATAGATACGCAGTATTTT.

This clonotype has just one count. This probably arose from a read error, given a far larger clone one base away. V gene TRBV7-8 combines with J gene TRBJ2-5; 8 bases map to TRBD1. CDR1 SGHVS and CDR2 FQNEAQ come from the germline V gene. Trimming removed 6 bases from V and 5 bases from J; junction bases left unmatched: 17. The CDR3 covers 17 residues. Written as DNA, the CDR3 is TGTGCCAGCAGATTGAGATTGACAGGGGAGAAGGGGGAGACCCAGTACTTC. Amino acid sequence: CASRLRLTGEKGETQYF.